What follows are 26 T cell receptor beta chains derived from one specimen sequenced in a study of blood T cell repertoires in COVID-19. TCRdb's table, derived via immunoSEQ multiplex PCR, lists solely in-frame clones and lacks some. The sample lists around 150,000 clones; around 73% were seen once. Source material: peripheral blood. These receptors came from a woman between 45 and 60 years old with active or convalescent COVID-19.

The V gene is TRBV19, the J gene TRBJ2-3, with D hard to call. V was trimmed by 7 bases and J by 0 bases, leaving 11 bases between them. CDR3 length: 14 amino acids. CDR1 and CDR2 (germline): LNHDA, SQIVND (reference sequence). The CDR3 loop is CASMEQLSTDTQYF. As DNA, the CDR3 is TGTGCCAGTATGGAACAGCTCAGCACAGATACGCAGTATTTT.

This sequence joins TRBV18 and TRBJ1-1, with no clear D. The CDR3 consists of 12 residues. V was trimmed by 3 bases and J by 6 bases, leaving 8 bases between them. CDR1 and CDR2 from the germline V gene are KGHSH and LQKENI. The CDR3 loop reads CASSPGVSEAFF. The CDR3 coding sequence is TGTGCCAGCTCACCGGGCGTCTCTGAAGCTTTCTTT.

This clone was seen a single time. The chain's CDR3 is CASSPPSLSGANVLTF. CDR3 coding DNA: TGTGCCAGCTCACCACCTTCCTTATCTGGGGCCAACGTCCTGACTTTC. The chain has TRBV18 and TRBJ2-6; D remains ambiguous. V lost 0 bases and J 1 base, leaving 7 bases between the germline ends. Germline V CDR1 and CDR2: KGHSH, LQKENI. This CDR3 comprises 16 residues.

The rearrangement links TRBV28 to TRBJ1-4, with D possibly TRBD1 on 6 matching bases. Trimming stripped 4 bases from V and 0 bases from J, with 12 bases between. Per germline, CDR1 MDHEN and CDR2 SYDVKM. The CDR3 extends over 16 amino acids. The CDR3 region is CASSSPRGATNEKLFF. CDR3 DNA sequence: TGTGCCAGCAGTTCCCCCAGGGGCGCAACTAATGAAAAACTGTTTTTT.

J is TRBJ2-5 and V is TRBV27, with TRBD2 identical over 15 bases. Trimming at V came to 4 bases and at J to 5 bases, leaving 8 bases not matched to a gene. This CDR3 contains 17 residues. Germline CDR1 is MNHEY and CDR2 is SMNVEV (reference sequence). CDR3 sequence reads: CASSSRTSGRGRETQYF. The DNA for the CDR3 is TGTGCCAGCAGTTCCCGGACTAGCGGGAGGGGGAGGGAGACCCAGTACTTC.

This clone appeared a few times. The chain employs TRBV6-5 and TRBJ1-1; no clear D gene. Trimming removed 0 bases from V and 3 bases from J, with 8 bases in between. The CDR3 runs 14 residues. The germline gives CDR1 MNHEY, CDR2 SVGAGI. CDR3 residues: CASSYSGGDTEAFF. The CDR3 DNA reads TGTGCCAGCAGTTACTCGGGCGGGGACACTGAAGCTTTCTTT.

The chain joins TRBV28 to TRBJ1-2, with a possible D match to TRBD1 (5 bases). The V gene's germline CDR1 is MDHEN and CDR2 SYDVKM. The CDR3 runs to 14 residues. Trimming cost V 5 bases and J 5 bases, with 15 bases left between them. Here the CDR3 reads CASSDAGPNYGYTF. The DNA of the CDR3 is TGTGCCAGCAGTGATGCGGGACCCAATTATGGCTACACCTTC.

A single count supports this clone. The rearrangement uses TRBV7-2 and TRBJ1-6, with 9 nucleotides matching TRBD1. This CDR3 comprises 15 residues. Germline assignment: CDR1 SGHTA and CDR2 FQGNSA. J lost 9 bases, V lost 4 bases, and 7 bases had no gene match. The CDR3 loop reads CASSSDRGRISPLHF. CDR3 nucleotide sequence: TGTGCCAGCAGCTCGGACAGGGGTCGAATTTCACCCCTCCACTTT.

The rearrangement joins TRBV6-2 or TRBV6-3 to TRBJ2-3; perhaps TRBD2 as D (6 bases). Germline CDR1 MNHEY, CDR2 SVGEGT. The CDR3 loop spans 15 amino acids. Trimming pared 6 bases from V and 2 bases from J, leaving 15 bases between. CDR3: CASSRGGEFTDTQYF. The DNA for the CDR3 is TGTGCCAGCAGCCGGGGCGGGGAGTTCACAGATACGCAGTATTTT.

The chain joins TRBV6-6 to TRBJ2-1, with D possibly matching TRBD2 (6 bases). Germline values: CDR1 MNHNY, CDR2 SVGAGI (reference sequence). Trimming shortened V by 8 bases and J by 4 bases, and 6 bases separated the two germline ends. The CDR3 contains 11 residues. The DNA of the CDR3 is TGTGCCAGCGGGAGGTACAATGAGCAGTTCTTC. Its protein product is CASGRYNEQFF.

Comments on this clone: One end of the junction is discordant with germline, which a read error may explain. The chain is built from TRBV6-5 and TRBJ1-4, with TRBD1 matching over 12 bases. CDR3 size: 13 residues. From germline, CDR1 is MNHEY and CDR2 SVGAGI. CDR3 DNA sequence: TGTGCCAGCAGCGCCGGGACAGGGGGCGGATGGGTTTTT. Encoded protein: CASSAGTGGGWVF.

This chain uses TRBV7-6 with TRBJ1-1, with 8 positions matching TRBD1. Trimming removed 5 bases from V and 0 bases from J; junction bases left unmatched: 17. CDR1 is SGHVS and CDR2 is FNYEAQ in the germline V gene. This CDR3 is built from 19 residues. CDR3 sequence reads: CASSPGTGRRTALNTEAFF. The CDR3, as DNA: TGTGCCAGCAGCCCCGGGACAGGCCGCCGGACGGCTCTGAACACTGAAGCTTTCTTT.

The V and J genes are TRBV19 and TRBJ1-1; weak D call: TRBD1 (6 bases). Per germline, CDR1 LNHDA and CDR2 SQIVND (reference sequence). Deletions cut 5 bases from V and 1 base from J, with 8 bases between. CDR3 length: 13 residues. DNA for the CDR3: TGTGCCAGTAGTGAACAGGGGAACACTGAAGCTTTCTTT. Translated: CASSEQGNTEAFF.

This clone showed up just a few times. The chain carries TRBV24-1 and TRBJ1-1, with TRBD1 identical over 8 bases. V lost 3 bases and J lost 8; bases outside the gene matches: 10. Looked up from germline, CDR1 is KGHDR and CDR2 is SFDVKD. The CDR3 contains 15 residues. The DNA for the CDR3 is TGTGCCACCAGTGATCCCCGGGACAGGACAGCGGAAGCTTTCTTT. It specifies CATSDPRDRTAEAFF.

J is TRBJ2-2 and V is TRBV5-4, with D perhaps TRBD2 (5 bases). This CDR3 comprises 14 residues. The germline CDR1 and CDR2 sequences are SGHNT and YYREEE (reference sequence). Trimming left V 0 bases short and J 7 bases short, with 10 bases between. CDR3 bases: TGTGCCAGCAGCTTGGCAGATCGGGACGGGGAGCTGTTTTTT. It codes for CASSLADRDGELFF.

This clone was seen only a few times. V and J are TRBV12-3 or TRBV12-4 and TRBJ1-1; D gene uncertain. The CDR3 is made up of 12 amino acids. V lost 3 bases and J lost 4, with 6 bases in between. In nucleotides, the CDR3 is TGTGCCAGCAGTTTGGCAGTCACTGAAGCTTTCTTT. It yields the protein CASSLAVTEAFF.

V is TRBV12-3 or TRBV12-4 and J is TRBJ1-2; tentative D call: TRBD1 (5 bases). This CDR3 region has 13 residues. The V and J ends lost 8 bases and 7 bases respectively, with 17 bases between them. The CDR3 spells CASGQGPLGGYTF. The DNA for the CDR3 is TGTGCCAGCGGCCAGGGCCCCCTAGGTGGCTACACCTTC.

This chain joins TRBV3-1 (or the pseudogene TRBV3-2) and TRBJ1-2; a weak D match, TRBD1 (6 bases). V was pared by 1 base and J by 2 bases, with 8 bases between. The CDR3 runs 14 residues. Germline CDR1 and CDR2: LGHDT and YNNKEL (reference sequence). The CDR3 DNA sequence: TGTGCCAGCAGCCAAGTAGGGACAAACTATGGCTACACCTTC. Amino acid sequence: CASSQVGTNYGYTF.

This rearrangement joins TRBV9 to TRBJ2-3; 7 bases map to TRBD2. V lost 2 bases, J lost 5 bases, and 8 bases stayed unmatched. Germline CDR1 is SGDLS and CDR2 is YYNGEE. The CDR3 runs to 15 residues. CDR3 in amino acids: CASSVLREHGDTQYF. CDR3 DNA: TGTGCCAGCAGCGTCTTGCGGGAGCATGGAGATACGCAGTATTTT.

This chain links TRBV29-1 with TRBJ2-2; 7 nucleotides agree with TRBD1. Trimming at V came to 4 bases and at J to 8 bases, leaving 7 bases not matched to a gene. CDR3 length: 13 residues. Germline V lookup: CDR1 SQVTM, CDR2 ANQGSEA. The CDR3 is CSVGGGASGELFF. In DNA form, the CDR3 reads TGCAGCGTTGGAGGGGGCGCGTCGGGGGAGCTGTTTTTT.

The chain combines TRBV3-1 (or the pseudogene TRBV3-2) with TRBJ1-3, with D uncertain. The CDR3 consists of 16 residues. V was clipped by 0 bases and J by 0 bases, with 9 bases between them. Germline loops: CDR1 LGHDT, CDR2 YNNKEL (reference sequence). The CDR3 nucleotides are TGTGCCAGCAGCCAAGAGGCTGGGAGCTCTGGAAACACCATATATTTT. Its translation: CASSQEAGSSGNTIYF.

This chain connects TRBV6-5 to TRBJ1-4; D perhaps matches TRBD1 (5 bases). This CDR3 region has 14 residues. Germline lookup yields CDR1 MNHEY and CDR2 SVGAGI. Trimming removed 6 bases from V and 6 bases from J, with 14 bases in between. This chain's CDR3 is CASRVVRADEKLFF. CDR3 DNA: TGTGCCAGCAGGGTCGTCAGGGCGGATGAAAAACTGTTTTTT.

This chain joins TRBV6-6 and TRBJ2-7, with 7 positions matching TRBD1. The CDR3 covers 16 residues. The germline V gene encodes CDR1 MNHNY and CDR2 SVGAGI (reference sequence). J lost 1 base, V lost 2 bases, and 8 bases had no gene match. The CDR3 region is CASSYRDRVGSYEQYF. The CDR3 DNA reads as TGTGCCAGCAGTTACCGAGACAGGGTTGGGTCCTACGAGCAGTACTTC.

The gene calls are TRBV6-2 or TRBV6-3 and TRBJ2-1, with TRBD2 matching over 7 bases. This CDR3 has 15 amino acids. Looked up from germline, CDR1 is MNHEY and CDR2 is SVGEGT. The J segment lost 10 bases and the V segment lost 1 base, leaving 10 bases of the junction unmatched. Here the CDR3 DNA reads TGTGCCAGCAGTTACTTCGCGGGGGACCGTAGGGAGCAGTTCTTC. Translated: CASSYFAGDRREQFF.

The gene calls are TRBV5-6 and TRBJ1-4; 10 positions agree with TRBD1. The germline V gene has CDR1 SGHDT and CDR2 YYEEEE. Trimming at V came to 4 bases and at J to 8 bases, leaving 8 bases not matched to a gene. The CDR3 consists of 15 residues. CDR3 coding DNA: TGTGCCAGCAGCCCCCGACAGGGGGCGCAGGAAAAACTGTTTTTT. This encodes CASSPRQGAQEKLFF.

This chain connects TRBV28 to TRBJ1-5; the D is unclear. Germline CDR1 is MDHEN and CDR2 is SYDVKM. V dropped 3 bases and J dropped 0 bases, with 12 bases sitting between them. There are 16 residues in the CDR3. CDR3 region: CASSFADNYSNQPQHF. In nucleotides, the CDR3 is TGTGCCAGCAGTTTTGCCGACAATTATAGCAATCAGCCCCAGCATTTT.